A selection of T cell receptor beta chains follows, all from one sample in a study of radiation and T cells in renal cell carcinoma. Method: immunoSEQ multiplex PCR; TCRdb's copy keeps in-frame clones and lacks some. The profile shows some 120,000 clones, 88% of them singletons. The sample was blood, taken from a patient whose treatment included radiotherapy and nephrectomy. These receptors originate from a woman in her sixties or seventies with renal cell carcinoma. CDR3s include the opening cysteine and the closing phenylalanine or tryptophan. The D gene is left open where the match is weak. The size field is filled for only some rows; it gives once, few, many or a size class.

j_call	d_call	v_call	clone_size	cdr3_aa	cdr3_nt
TRBJ1-2	TRBD1	TRBV6-1	.	CASSAGTGSNYGYTF	TGTGCCAGCAGTGCCGGGACAGGGTCCAACTATGGCTACACCTTC
TRBJ2-2	.	TRBV28	.	CASSPTDGNTGELFF	TGTGCCAGCAGTCCAACGGACGGTAACACCGGGGAGCTGTTTTTT
TRBJ1-2	.	TRBV30	once	CAWNAGTNYGYTF	TGTGCCTGGAATGCAGGGACTAACTATGGCTACACCTTC
TRBJ1-4	.	TRBV6-1	.	CASTYRDGTLEKLFF	TGTGCCAGCACTTATCGGGACGGAACCCTTGAAAAACTGTTTTTT
TRBJ2-3	.	TRBV9	.	CASSVGGSTDTQYF	TGTGCCAGCAGCGTAGGAGGTAGCACAGATACGCAGTATTTT
TRBJ1-4	.	TRBV7-8	.	CASSTTMGGAGEKLFF	TGTGCCAGCAGCACCACAATGGGGGGCGCGGGTGAAAAACTGTTTTTT
TRBJ1-6	.	TRBV9	.	CASSLQGNSPLHF	TGTGCCAGCAGCCTCCAGGGTAATTCACCCCTCCACTTT
TRBJ2-6	TRBD1	TRBV4-1	.	CASSQQPHETGPSAGANVLTF	TGCGCCAGCAGCCAACAACCACACGAGACAGGGCCTTCCGCTGGGGCCAACGTCCTGACTTTC
TRBJ1-1	.	TRBV30	few	CAWQTIGAEAFF	TGTGCCTGGCAAACTATAGGGGCTGAAGCTTTCTTT
TRBJ2-1	.	TRBV5-1	.	CASSLERTKQGEQFF	TGCGCCAGCAGCTTGGAGCGGACCAAGCAGGGTGAGCAGTTCTTC
TRBJ1-1	TRBD1	TRBV10-3	.	CAISATGGGRETEAFF	TGTGCCATCAGTGCCACAGGGGGCGGAAGGGAAACTGAAGCTTTCTTT
TRBJ1-1	.	TRBV28	.	CASSSGAMNTEAFF	TGTGCCAGCAGTTCAGGGGCCATGAACACTGAAGCTTTCTTT
TRBJ1-5	.	TRBV28	.	CASSPLLGNSNQPQHF	TGTGCCAGCAGTCCTCTGTTGGGGAATAGCAATCAGCCCCAGCATTTT
TRBJ1-1	.	TRBV5-6	.	CASSLVDGLNTEAFF	TGTGCCAGCAGCTTGGTGGATGGCTTGAACACTGAAGCTTTCTTT
TRBJ1-2	.	TRBV28	.	CASSLRISYGYTF	TGTGCCAGCAGTTTACGGATCTCCTATGGCTACACCTTC
TRBJ2-3	.	TRBV7-3	.	CASSFDTDTQYF	TGTGCCAGCAGCTTCGACACAGATACGCAGTATTTT
TRBJ1-1	.	TRBV5-1	.	CASSLGRLNTEAFF	TGCGCCAGCAGCTTGGGACGGCTGAACACTGAAGCTTTCTTT
TRBJ2-1	.	TRBV5-6	once	CASSFWGLRTPEFF	TGTGCCAGCAGCTTTTGGGGGCTCAGGACCCCGGAGTTCTTC
TRBJ1-1	TRBD1	TRBV7-2	.	CASSLRTGPLNTEAFF	TGTGCCAGCAGCTTAAGGACAGGACCCCTGAACACTGAAGCTTTCTTT
TRBJ2-2	.	TRBV7-3	.	CAGLSQLNTGELFF	TGTGCCGGCCTTTCACAGCTGAACACCGGGGAGCTGTTTTTT
TRBJ2-7	TRBD2	TRBV28	.	CASSSGTSGVDEQYF	TGTGCCAGCAGTTCCGGGACTAGCGGGGTAGACGAGCAGTACTTC
TRBJ2-7	TRBD1	TRBV6-6	.	CASSYGDRGPHEQYF	TGTGCCAGCAGTTACGGGGACAGGGGACCCCACGAGCAGTACTTC
TRBJ1-2	.	TRBV18	.	CASSLATDISGYGYTF	TGTGCCAGCTCCCTCGCCACGGACATCTCTGGGTATGGCTACACCTTC
TRBJ2-3	.	TRBV5-1	.	CASSFEGGTTDTQYF	TGCGCCAGCAGCTTTGAGGGGGGAACGACAGATACGCAGTATTTT
TRBJ2-1	.	TRBV21-1	.	CASSIYPRDRAPLYSYNEQFF	TGTGCCAGCAGCATCTACCCCCGGGACAGGGCTCCTTTATACTCCTACAATGAGCAGTTCTTC
TRBJ2-3	.	TRBV30	.	CAWSTTDHRGPDTQYF	TGTGCCTGGAGTACCACGGACCATCGGGGCCCAGATACGCAGTATTTT
TRBJ2-7	.	TRBV29-1	.	CSVVDSYEQYF	TGCAGCGTTGTCGACAGCTACGAGCAGTACTTC
TRBJ1-1	.	TRBV6-1	.	CASSWGTEAFF	TGTGCCAGCAGCTGGGGTACTGAAGCTTTCTTT
TRBJ2-1	.	TRBV9	once	CASSVGGVVSYNEQFF	TGTGCCAGCAGCGTAGGAGGGGTGGTCTCCTACAATGAGCAGTTCTTC
TRBJ2-2	TRBD1	TRBV5-4	.	CASSLAGQSNTGELFF	TGTGCCAGCAGCTTGGCGGGACAGTCAAACACCGGGGAGCTGTTTTTT
TRBJ1-4	TRBD1	TRBV19	once	CASSQTGEKLFF	TGTGCCAGTAGCCAGACAGGGGAAAAACTGTTTTTT
TRBJ1-1	.	TRBV5-4	.	CASSSVGGRYTEAFF	TGTGCCAGCAGCTCTGTGGGGGGACGATATACTGAAGCTTTCTTT
TRBJ1-2	TRBD1	TRBV30	.	CAWSAGGAGGYTF	TGTGCCTGGAGCGCAGGGGGCGCGGGGGGCTACACCTTC
TRBJ2-3	.	TRBV5-1	once	CASSSRAGSHTDTQYF	TGCGCCAGCAGCTCTAGGGCGGGGAGTCACACAGATACGCAGTATTTT
TRBJ2-7	.	TRBV6-6	.	CASSYGRGRLFYEQYF	TGTGCCAGCAGTTACGGCAGGGGTCGCCTATTCTACGAGCAGTACTTC
TRBJ1-1	.	TRBV7-6	.	CASSLEVLGNTEAFF	TGTGCCAGCAGCTTAGAAGTTCTCGGGAACACTGAAGCTTTCTTT